This entry features one T cell receptor beta chain sequence. Its specific antigen is unknown. One base away there is no much larger clone; base qualities are not given. Enrolling through a virtual design, the prospective study's participants ranged in age from roughly 18 to 90 years and lived across some 22 United States geographic areas. To assign participants to cohorts, the prospective study relied on clinical history that participants themselves reported in a screening survey and a study questionnaire. ImmuneRACE Cohort 3 recovered participants were defined by two consecutive negative NP/OP PCR tests, healthcare professional clearance, or symptom resolution. Each participant in the prospective study had whole blood, serum and a nasopharyngeal or oropharyngeal swab collected by mobile phlebotomists. Over a roughly 2-month period, participants in the prospective study had the option of providing additional blood draws and questionnaires. Blood samples from the prospective study were shipped frozen or at room temperature prior to DNA extraction.

This specimen comes from a study of blood T cell repertoires in COVID-19 (TCRdb year 2020). Looking at the study overall: Samples from collaborators originated in the United States, Italy and Spain and spanned both the acute and convalescent phases of COVID-19. The samples were drawn from the first 160 participants of the ongoing ImmuneRACE study and from some 1,300 subjects provided by 6 global collaborators. The material from the prospective study consisted of cDNA or gDNA derived from T cells, B-cell-depleted T cells, or PBMCs. Where available, HLA class I and class II types were taken from metadata supplied by the sample provider and were not determined by assay-based typing. Sample metadata almost always included a de-identified subject ID, COVID-19 status, age in years and sex. Deeply sampled blood TCRbeta repertoires from subjects exposed to, actively infected with, or recovered from COVID-19 were included in the dataset. The repertoires were released in a freely available public database intended as a resource for research on the immune response to SARS-CoV-2.

TCRbeta CDR3 regions were amplified from genomic DNA by means of the immunoSEQ Assay, a bias-controlled multiplex PCR. The study's own analysis went as follows. The number of nucleated cells in each sample was estimated from the amplification of reference gene primers within the assay. Sequence reads were collapsed and filtered to measure the absolute abundance of every unique TCRbeta CDR3 rearrangement. For each sample, productive Simpson clonality was calculated by taking the square root of Simpson's diversity index across productive rearrangements. Held by TCRdb, this immuneACCESS table contains in-frame sequences only and omits some clones. Under half of the omission traces to an unresolved V gene where checked; the cause of the rest is unknown. V and J calls and clone size follow that table, whereas D and trimming were derived from the DNA. This sample holds 490,000 or so clones; 75% to 90% were observed only once. Together, the top ten hold 6.5% to 9.5% of the sample.

CDR1 MNHEY and CDR2 SMNVEV are derived from the germline V gene (reference sequence). Inclusive of the bounding cysteine and phenylalanine, the CDR3 is 18 residues long. Only CDR3 DNA is held: 54 bases, read in frame from base 1. Trimming at the junction amounts to 0 bases on V and 0 bases on J, and the germline ends lie 15 bases apart. Study-wide conclusions, independent of this receptor: How much clinical and demographic metadata was included differed by source and by participant, and the metadata was provided uncurated.

Recombination linked TRBV27 to TRBJ1-5; the D gene is unclear. The TCR comes from a woman in her sixties or seventies who had recovered from COVID-19. The source material was PBMCs or T cells enriched from blood (not recorded which). CDR3 reads: CASSLSSGYGNSNQPQHF. Here is the DNA: TGTGCCAGCAGTTTATCATCCGGGTATGGTAATAGCAATCAGCCCCAGCATTTT.